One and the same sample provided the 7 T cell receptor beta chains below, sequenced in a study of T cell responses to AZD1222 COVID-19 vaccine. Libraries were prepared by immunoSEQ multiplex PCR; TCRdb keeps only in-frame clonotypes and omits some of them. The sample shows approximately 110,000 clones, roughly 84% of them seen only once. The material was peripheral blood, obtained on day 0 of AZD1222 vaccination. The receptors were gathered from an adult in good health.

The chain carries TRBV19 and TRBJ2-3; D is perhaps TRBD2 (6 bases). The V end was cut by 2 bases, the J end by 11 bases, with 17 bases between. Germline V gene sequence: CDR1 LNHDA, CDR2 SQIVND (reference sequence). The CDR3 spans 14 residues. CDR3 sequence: CASSISSSRGRQYF. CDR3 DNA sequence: TGTGCCAGTAGTATAAGCAGTTCGCGGGGTAGGCAGTATTTT.

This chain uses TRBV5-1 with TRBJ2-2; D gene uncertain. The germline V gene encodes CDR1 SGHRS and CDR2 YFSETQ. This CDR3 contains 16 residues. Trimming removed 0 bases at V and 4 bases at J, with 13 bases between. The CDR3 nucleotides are TGCGCCAGCAGCTTGGAGGTTTGGCAGTCCACCGGGGAGCTGTTTTTT. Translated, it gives CASSLEVWQSTGELFF.

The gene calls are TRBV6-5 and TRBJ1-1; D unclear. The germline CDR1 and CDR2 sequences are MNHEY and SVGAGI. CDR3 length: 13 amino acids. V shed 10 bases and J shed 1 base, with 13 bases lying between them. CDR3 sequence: CANEGLGNTEAFF. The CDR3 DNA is TGTGCCAACGAGGGTCTGGGGAACACTGAAGCTTTCTTT.

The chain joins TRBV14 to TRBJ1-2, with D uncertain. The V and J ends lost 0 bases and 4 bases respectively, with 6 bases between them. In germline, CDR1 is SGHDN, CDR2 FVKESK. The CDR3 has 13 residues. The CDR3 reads CASSQDHSYGYTF. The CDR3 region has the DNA TGTGCCAGCAGCCAAGATCACAGCTATGGCTACACCTTC.

The chain's CDR3 is CASSEQGLGQPQHF. The CDR3 nucleotides read TGTGCCAGCAGTGAACAGGGATTGGGTCAGCCCCAGCATTTT. The gene calls are TRBV2 and TRBJ1-5, with D possibly TRBD1 on 5 matching bases. V was trimmed by 2 bases and J by 6 bases, leaving 11 bases between them. The CDR3 contains 14 residues. Per the germline V gene, CDR1 is SNHLY and CDR2 is FYNNEI.

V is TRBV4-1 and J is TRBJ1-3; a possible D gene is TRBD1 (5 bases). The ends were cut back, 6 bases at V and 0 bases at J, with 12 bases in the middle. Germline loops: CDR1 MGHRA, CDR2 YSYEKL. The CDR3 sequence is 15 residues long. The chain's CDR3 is CASRPDRYSGNTIYF. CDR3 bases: TGCGCCAGCAGACCTGACAGATACTCTGGAAACACCATATATTTT.

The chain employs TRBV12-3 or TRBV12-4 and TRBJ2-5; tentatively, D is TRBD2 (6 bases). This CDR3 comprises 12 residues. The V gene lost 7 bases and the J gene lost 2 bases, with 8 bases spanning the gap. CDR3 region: CASNRGQETQYF. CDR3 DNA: TGTGCCAGCAATCGGGGGCAAGAGACCCAGTACTTC.